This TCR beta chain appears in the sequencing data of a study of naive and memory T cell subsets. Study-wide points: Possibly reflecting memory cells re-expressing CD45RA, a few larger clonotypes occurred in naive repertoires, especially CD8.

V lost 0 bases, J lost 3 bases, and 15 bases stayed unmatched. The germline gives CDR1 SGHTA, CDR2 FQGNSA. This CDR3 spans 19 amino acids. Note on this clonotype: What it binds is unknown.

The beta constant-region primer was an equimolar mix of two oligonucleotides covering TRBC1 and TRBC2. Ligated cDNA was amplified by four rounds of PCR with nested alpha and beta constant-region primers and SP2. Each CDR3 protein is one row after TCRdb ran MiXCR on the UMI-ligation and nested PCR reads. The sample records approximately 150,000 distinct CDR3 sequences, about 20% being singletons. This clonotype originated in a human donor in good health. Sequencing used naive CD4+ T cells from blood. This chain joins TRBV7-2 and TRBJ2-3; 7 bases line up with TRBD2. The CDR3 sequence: CASSLAAAGAGFGTDTQYF. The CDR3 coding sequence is TGTGCCAGCAGCTTAGCAGCCGCGGGAGCGGGTTTTGGGACAGATACGCAGTATTTT.